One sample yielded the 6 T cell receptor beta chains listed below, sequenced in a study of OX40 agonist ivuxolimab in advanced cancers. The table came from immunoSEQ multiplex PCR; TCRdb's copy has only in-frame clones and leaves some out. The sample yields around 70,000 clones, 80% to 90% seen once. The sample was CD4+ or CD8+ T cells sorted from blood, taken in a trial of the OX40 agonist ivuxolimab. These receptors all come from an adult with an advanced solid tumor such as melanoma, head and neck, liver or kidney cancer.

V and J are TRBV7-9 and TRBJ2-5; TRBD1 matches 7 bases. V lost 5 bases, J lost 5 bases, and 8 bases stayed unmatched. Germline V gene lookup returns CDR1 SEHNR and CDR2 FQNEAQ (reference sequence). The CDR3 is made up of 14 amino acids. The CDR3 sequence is CASSLTGLWETQYF. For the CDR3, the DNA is TGTGCCAGCAGCCTGACAGGGCTCTGGGAGACCCAGTACTTC.

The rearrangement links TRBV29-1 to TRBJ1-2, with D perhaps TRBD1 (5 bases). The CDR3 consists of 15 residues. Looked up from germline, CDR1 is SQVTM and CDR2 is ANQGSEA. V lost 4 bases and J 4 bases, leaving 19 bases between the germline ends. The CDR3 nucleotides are TGCAGCGTTGGAGTTGGGGCCAGGGAGGCCTATGGCTACACCTTC. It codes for CSVGVGAREAYGYTF.

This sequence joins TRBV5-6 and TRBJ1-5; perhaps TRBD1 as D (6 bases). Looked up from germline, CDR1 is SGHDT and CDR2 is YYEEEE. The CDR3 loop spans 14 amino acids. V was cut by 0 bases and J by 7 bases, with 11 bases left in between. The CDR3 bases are TGTGCCAGCAGCTTGGAGGGGGGAGGGCAGCCCCAGCATTTT. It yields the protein CASSLEGGGQPQHF.

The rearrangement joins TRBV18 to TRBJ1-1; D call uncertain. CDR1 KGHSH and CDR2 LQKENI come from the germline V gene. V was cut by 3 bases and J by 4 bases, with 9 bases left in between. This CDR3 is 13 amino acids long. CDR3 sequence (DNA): TGTGCCAGCTCACCTGGACTCCTCACTGAAGCTTTCTTT. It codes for CASSPGLLTEAFF. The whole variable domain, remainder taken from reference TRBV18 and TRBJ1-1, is NAGVMQNPRHLVRRRGQEARLRCSPMKGHSHVYWYRQLPEEGLKFMVYLQKENIIDESGMPKERFSAEFPKEGPSILRIQQVVRGDSAAYFCASSPGLLTEAFFGQGTRLTVV.

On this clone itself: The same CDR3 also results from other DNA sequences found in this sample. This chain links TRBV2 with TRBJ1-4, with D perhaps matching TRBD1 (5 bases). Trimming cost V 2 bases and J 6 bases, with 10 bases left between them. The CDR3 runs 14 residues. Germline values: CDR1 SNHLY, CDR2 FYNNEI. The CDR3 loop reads CASSEQGGDEKLFF. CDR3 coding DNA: TGTGCCAGCAGTGAACAGGGAGGGGATGAAAAACTGTTTTTT.

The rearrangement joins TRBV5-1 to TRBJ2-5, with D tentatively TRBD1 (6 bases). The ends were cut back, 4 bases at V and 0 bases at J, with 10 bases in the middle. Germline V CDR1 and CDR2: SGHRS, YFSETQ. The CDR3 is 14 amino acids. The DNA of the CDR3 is TGCGCCAGCAGCGCGGACAGATACCAAGAGACCCAGTACTTC. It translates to CASSADRYQETQYF.